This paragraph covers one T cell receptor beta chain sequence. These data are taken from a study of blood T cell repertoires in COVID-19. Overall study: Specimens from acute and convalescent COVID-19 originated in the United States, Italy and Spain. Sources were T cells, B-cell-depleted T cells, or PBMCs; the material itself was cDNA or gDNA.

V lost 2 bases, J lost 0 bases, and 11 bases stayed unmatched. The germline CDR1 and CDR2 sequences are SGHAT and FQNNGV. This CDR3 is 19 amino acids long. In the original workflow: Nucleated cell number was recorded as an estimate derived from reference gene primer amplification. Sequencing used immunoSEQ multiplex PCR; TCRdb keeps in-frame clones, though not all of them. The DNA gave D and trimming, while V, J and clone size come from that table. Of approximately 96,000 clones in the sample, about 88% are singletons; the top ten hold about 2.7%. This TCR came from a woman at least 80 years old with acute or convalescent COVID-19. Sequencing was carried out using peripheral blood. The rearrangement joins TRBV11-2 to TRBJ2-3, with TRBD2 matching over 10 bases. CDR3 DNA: TGTGCCAGCAGCTTATGGGCTTCAGCGGGAGGGCCGAGCACAGATACGCAGTATTTT. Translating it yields CASSLWASAGGPSTDTQYF. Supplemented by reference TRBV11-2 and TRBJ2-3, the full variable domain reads EAGVAQSPRYKIIEKRQSVAFWCNPISGHATLYWYQQILGQGPKLLIQFQNNGVVDDSQLPKDRFSAERLKGVDSTLKIQPAKLEDSAVYLCASSLWASAGGPSTDTQYFGPGTRLTVL.